This T cell receptor (beta chain) was documented in a study of T cell repertoires in cytomegalovirus infection. Study details: The study used recently identified HLA-C-restricted and well-studied HLA-B-restricted CMV epitopes. An indication of both CMV infection and matching HLA type came from public TCR beta signatures. The study, taken as a whole, reports: It was HLA-C-restricted CMV-specific TCR beta clonotypes that dominated the response ex vivo. There were carriers of CMV plus the relevant HLA, and cumulative public TCR beta family frequency identified them.

On this clonotype itself: Its antigen remains unidentified.

TCRdb analysed the reads with MiXCR anew, one entry per CDR3 protein. This sample has hundreds of thousands of distinct CDR3 sequences, with 30% to 40% found just once. This CDR3 is built from 14 residues. Trimming took off 2 bases at V and 7 bases at J, with 9 bases between the two ends. Germline loops: CDR1 SGHTA, CDR2 FQGNSA. Sequencing was performed on cultured PBMCs, taken from culture after CMV antigen stimulation. The gene calls are TRBV7-2 and TRBJ1-6; D is uncertain. This receptor was identified in a human donor in good health (CMV status not recorded). Some clones in this sample may be carry-over from other donors' samples. This CDR3 reads CASSLWQRNSPLHF. For the CDR3, the DNA is TGTGCCAGCAGCTTATGGCAGAGAAATTCACCCCTCCACTTT.